The 19 T cell receptor beta chains presented below share a single source sample, sequenced in a study of human T cells and chemical hapten exposure. Time point denoted: pre-sensitization, week 0. Specified treatment: therapeutic diphenylcyclopropenone sensitization with weekly scalp DPC. TCRdb re-analysed the RACE reads in MiXCR, keeping a single row per CDR3 protein. The table shows roughly 100,000 distinct CDR3 sequences, with 12% occurring only once. The material was whole blood, obtained in connection with sensitization to the hapten diphenylcyclopropenone (DPC). The receptor source for this set is a woman aged 50 to 60 with alopecia areata. Some clones in this sample may be carry-over from other donors' samples.

The J gene is TRBJ1-4, the V gene TRBV5-8, with D possibly matching TRBD1 (5 bases). Germline CDR1 and CDR2: SGHTS and YDEGEE. V lost 5 bases and J 7 bases, leaving 15 bases between the germline ends. The CDR3 is made up of 14 amino acids. The CDR3 loop is CASRERGQGEKLFF. The DNA for the CDR3 is TGTGCCAGCAGAGAACGAGGGCAGGGTGAAAAACTGTTTTTT.

There are a few counts of this clonotype. This chain connects TRBV12-3 or TRBV12-4 to TRBJ2-7, with TRBD2 matching over 14 bases. The CDR3 runs 16 residues. V lost 4 bases, J lost 4 bases, and 6 bases stayed unmatched. CDR3 protein: CASSWGLAGVRYEQYF. The CDR3 DNA is TGTGCCAGCAGTTGGGGACTAGCGGGAGTAAGGTACGAGCAGTACTTC.

The V call is TRBV29-1, the J call TRBJ2-7; the D gene is possibly TRBD1 (6 bases). Trimming took off 4 bases at V and 2 bases at J, with 15 bases between the two ends. The germline V gene has CDR1 SQVTM and CDR2 ANQGSEA. The CDR3 is 14 amino acids. The CDR3 sequence: CSVVPQGQTYEQYF. CDR3 nucleotides: TGCAGCGTTGTCCCCCAGGGGCAGACCTACGAGCAGTACTTC.

This clonotype has more than one count but fewer than ten. The V call is TRBV19, the J call TRBJ1-2; D not resolved. The germline V gene encodes CDR1 LNHDA and CDR2 SQIVND (reference sequence). V lost 6 bases, J lost 6 bases, and 8 bases lay in between. The CDR3 is 11 residues long. CDR3 loop: CASRIHDGYTF. Here the CDR3 DNA reads TGTGCCAGTAGGATACACGATGGCTACACCTTC.

The V call is TRBV6-5, the J call TRBJ2-6; the D call may be TRBD1 or TRBD2 (5 bases each). Germline V gene lookup returns CDR1 MNHEY and CDR2 SVGAGI. This CDR3 contains 16 residues. V was trimmed by 7 bases and J by 2 bases, leaving 15 bases between them. In nucleotides, the CDR3 is TGTGCCAGCAAAGGGAGACTGGGGGCTGGGGCCAACGTCCTGACTTTC. The encoded protein is CASKGRLGAGANVLTF.

This clonotype was observed a handful of times. The V call is TRBV3-1, the J call TRBJ2-3; the D gene is possibly TRBD2 (5 bases). The CDR3 runs to 13 residues. Germline V CDR1 and CDR2: LGHDT, YNNKEL (reference sequence). Between the trimmed V and J ends, which lost 3 bases and 8 bases, there was a span of 12 bases. CDR3 DNA: TGTGCCAGCAGCCAGCGGACTGGGAGTACGCAGTATTTT. Protein: CASSQRTGSTQYF.

In this sample, this clonotype turned up a few times. The chain employs TRBV28 and TRBJ1-2; no clear D. CDR1 and CDR2 (germline): MDHEN, SYDVKM. V was clipped by 2 bases and J by 7 bases, with 11 bases between them. CDR3 size: 13 residues. The CDR3 here is CASSLGSAFGYTF. For the CDR3, the DNA is TGTGCCAGCAGTTTAGGCAGCGCGTTTGGCTACACCTTC.

This chain links TRBV28 with TRBJ1-5, with 8 bases aligning to TRBD1. V dropped 4 bases and J dropped 0; count of bases not matched to a gene: 8. There are 17 residues in the CDR3. The germline CDR1 and CDR2 sequences are MDHEN and SYDVKM. The CDR3 coding sequence is TGTGCCAGCAGTTCTACCGGGACAGGATTTAGCAATCAGCCCCAGCATTTT. It translates to CASSSTGTGFSNQPQHF. Filled out from reference TRBV28 and TRBJ1-5, the complete variable domain reads DVKVTQSSRYLVKRTGEKVFLECVQDMDHENMFWYRQDPGLGLRLIYFSYDVKMKEKGDIPEGYSVSREKKERFSLILESASTNQTSMYLCASSSTGTGFSNQPQHFGDGTRLSIL.

This clonotype was detected only a few times. The rearrangement links TRBV7-9 to TRBJ2-3, with a tentative D call TRBD1 (6 bases). Looked up from germline, CDR1 is SEHNR and CDR2 is FQNEAQ (reference sequence). The CDR3 is made up of 11 amino acids. The V and J ends lost 5 bases and 9 bases respectively, with 9 bases between them. The CDR3 loop reads CASSLQGTQYF. The DNA for the CDR3 is TGTGCCAGCAGCCTTCAGGGGACGCAGTATTTT.

The chain couples TRBV12-3 or TRBV12-4 to TRBJ1-6; 8 nucleotides match TRBD1. The CDR3 totals 14 residues. V shed 8 bases, J shed 8 bases, and the junction held 8 bases outside the gene matches. The CDR3 sequence is CASGRTGIYSPLHF. The CDR3 bases are TGTGCCAGCGGGAGGACAGGGATATATTCACCCCTCCACTTT.

V gene TRBV9 combines with J gene TRBJ1-2, with D hard to call. Germline CDR1 and CDR2: SGDLS and YYNGEE. V lost 0 bases and J lost 3, with 9 bases in between. The CDR3 is 14 residues long. The CDR3 loop reads CASSVEGSDYGYTF. CDR3 DNA sequence: TGTGCCAGCAGCGTAGAGGGTTCTGACTATGGCTACACCTTC.

J is TRBJ1-5 and V is TRBV6-6; D unclear. The V gene lost 2 bases and the J gene lost 3 bases, with 17 bases spanning the gap. The CDR3 totals 17 residues. Per germline, CDR1 MNHNY and CDR2 SVGAGI (reference sequence). The CDR3: CASSYTNTATYNQPQHF. CDR3 coding DNA: TGTGCCAGCAGTTACACTAATACAGCGACTTACAATCAGCCCCAGCATTTT.

This chain links TRBV20-1 with TRBJ1-5; D not resolved. Germline CDR1 is DFQATT and CDR2 is SNEGSKA (reference sequence). The ends were cut back, 5 bases at V and 1 base at J, with 12 bases in the middle. CDR3 size: 14 residues. The CDR3 nucleotides read TGCAGTGCTCCCTTGGGCGTAAGCAATCAGCCCCAGCATTTT. Translated, it gives CSAPLGVSNQPQHF.

The genes are TRBV6-2 or TRBV6-3 and TRBJ2-2; D remains ambiguous. The CDR3 extends over 17 amino acids. V lost 0 bases and J lost 4, with 15 bases in between. Germline assignment: CDR1 MNHEY and CDR2 SVGEGT. The CDR3 spells CASSYSLSGGPTGELFF. The CDR3 nucleotides are TGTGCCAGCAGTTACTCTCTGAGTGGCGGCCCCACCGGGGAGCTGTTTTTT.

V and J are TRBV2 and TRBJ2-7; D tentatively reads TRBD1 or TRBD2 (6 bases each). CDR1 is SNHLY and CDR2 is FYNNEI in the germline V gene. The CDR3 length is 12 residues. V lost 8 bases to trimming and J lost 0 bases, with 8 bases between them. CDR3 amino acids: CASGGHSYEQYF. Written as DNA, the CDR3 is TGTGCCAGCGGGGGGCACTCCTACGAGCAGTACTTC.

The rearrangement joins TRBV20-1 to TRBJ1-1; 7 bases are a match to TRBD1. CDR3 length equals 15 residues. CDR1 DFQATT and CDR2 SNEGSKA come from the germline V gene (reference sequence). The ends lost 2 bases at V and 1 base at J; junction bases unmatched: 7. For the CDR3, the DNA is TGCAGTGCTAGACCGCCAGACAGGGCGAACACTGAAGCTTTCTTT. Translating gives CSARPPDRANTEAFF.

This clonotype was observed at least ten times. The chain couples TRBV7-2 to TRBJ2-1; D not certain. The CDR3 sequence is 12 residues long. Trimming took 0 bases from V and 6 from J, leaving 3 bases between them. CDR1 SGHTA and CDR2 FQGNSA come from the germline V gene. The CDR3 reads CASSLAFNEQFF. Here the CDR3 DNA reads TGTGCCAGCAGCTTAGCGTTCAATGAGCAGTTCTTC. Full variable domain (remainder filled in from reference TRBV7-2 and TRBJ2-1): GAGVSQSPSNKVTEKGKDVELRCDPISGHTALYWYRQSLGQGLEFLIYFQGNSAPDKSGLPSDRFSAERTGGSVSTLTIQRTQQEDSAVYLCASSLAFNEQFFGPGTRLTVL.

This clonotype was observed many times. The chain links TRBV5-4 to TRBJ1-2; 8 positions match TRBD1. V shed 3 bases, J shed 5 bases, and the junction held 6 bases outside the gene matches. The germline gives CDR1 SGHNT, CDR2 YYREEE (reference sequence). This CDR3 is 14 amino acids long. The CDR3: CASSSTGDWYGYTF. For the CDR3, the DNA is TGTGCCAGCAGCTCGACAGGGGATTGGTATGGCTACACCTTC.

This clonotype was detected only a few times. In DNA, the CDR3 is TGTGCCAGCAGCGCCACGTATTTTCAAGAGACCCAGTACTTC. Translated, it gives CASSATYFQETQYF. The rearrangement uses TRBV7-6 and TRBJ2-5; D remains ambiguous. The CDR3 has 14 residues. Germline V gene lookup returns CDR1 SGHVS and CDR2 FNYEAQ. V was pared by 5 bases and J by 2 bases, with 12 bases between. The full variable domain, its missing parts supplied by reference TRBV7-6 and TRBJ2-5, is GAGVSQSPRYKVTKRGQDVALRCDPISGHVSLYWYRQALGQGPEFLTYFNYEAQQDKSGLPNDRFSAERPEGSISTLTIQRTEQRDSAMYRCASSATYFQETQYFGPGTRLLVL.